The T cell receptor beta chain under discussion was sequenced for a study of shared clonotypes between healthy human individuals. Study-wide points: Against clonotypes common to all four donors, non-shared ones had lower generation probabilities.

The CDR3 runs 17 residues. Donors, healthy HIV-negative adults, lacked recent acute infections or vaccinations. On this clone itself: Its antigen remains unknown.

The method was immunoSEQ multiplex PCR; TCRdb's version includes in-frame clones alone and lacks a portion of them. The table shows 2 million to 2.5 million clones, with 80% to 95% occurring only once. The sequenced sample consisted of naive CD4+ T cells from PBMCs. The sample's subset: CD45RA+ positively selected. The J gene is TRBJ1-5, the V gene TRBV21-1; whether TRBD1, the table's D call, matches the DNA was not checked. TRBV21-1 is designated a pseudogene. The sequence came from a man between 18 and 29 years old in good health. Some clones in this sample may be carry-over from other donors' samples. In DNA, the CDR3 is TGTGCCAGCAGCTCCGTGGAGCCCGGGACAGAAGAACAGCCCCAGCATTTT. Translated: CASSSVEPGTEEQPQHF.